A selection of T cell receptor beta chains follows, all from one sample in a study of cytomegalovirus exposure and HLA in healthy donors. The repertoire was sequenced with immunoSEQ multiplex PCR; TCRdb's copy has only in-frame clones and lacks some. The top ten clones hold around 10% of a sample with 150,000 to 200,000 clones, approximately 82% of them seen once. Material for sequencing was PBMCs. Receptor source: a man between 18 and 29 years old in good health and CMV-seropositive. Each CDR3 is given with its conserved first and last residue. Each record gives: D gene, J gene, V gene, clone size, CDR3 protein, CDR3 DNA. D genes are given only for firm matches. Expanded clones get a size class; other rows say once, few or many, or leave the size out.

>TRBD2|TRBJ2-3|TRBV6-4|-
CASSTSGYTDTQYF
TGTGCCAGCAGCACTAGCGGATACACAGATACGCAGTATTTT
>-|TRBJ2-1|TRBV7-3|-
CASSAGQLDEQFF
TGTGCCAGCAGCGCCGGACAGCTCGATGAGCAGTTCTTC
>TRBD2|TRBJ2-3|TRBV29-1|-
CSVDVTGGRPDTQYF
TGCAGCGTTGATGTTACGGGAGGCCGCCCAGATACGCAGTATTTT
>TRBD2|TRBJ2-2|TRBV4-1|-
CASSQDLPTSGSTGELFF
TGCGCCAGCAGCCAAGATCTCCCCACTAGCGGGAGCACCGGGGAGCTGTTTTTT
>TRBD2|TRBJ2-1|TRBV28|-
CASSSPREAANEQFF
TGTGCCAGCAGTTCACCCCGGGAGGCCGCCAATGAGCAGTTCTTC
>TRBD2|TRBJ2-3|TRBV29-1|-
CSAWTSGRAMDTQYF
TGCAGCGCCTGGACTAGCGGGAGGGCAATGGATACGCAGTATTTT
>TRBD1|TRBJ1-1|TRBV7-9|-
CASSPAVRGHYPEAFF
TGTGCCAGCAGCCCGGCGGTCAGGGGGCATTACCCTGAAGCTTTCTTT
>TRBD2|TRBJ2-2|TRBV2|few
CASRGTSGSGELFF
TGTGCCAGCAGGGGGACTAGCGGGTCCGGGGAGCTGTTTTTT
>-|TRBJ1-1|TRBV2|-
CASSQTGNTEAFF
TGTGCCAGCAGCCAAACAGGGAACACTGAAGCTTTCTTT
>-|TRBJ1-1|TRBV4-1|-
CASSQQWGRDTEAFF
TGCGCCAGCAGCCAACAGTGGGGGCGAGACACTGAAGCTTTCTTT
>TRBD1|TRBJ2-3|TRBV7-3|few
CASSADRATDTQYF
TGTGCCAGCAGCGCGGACAGGGCGACAGATACGCAGTATTTT
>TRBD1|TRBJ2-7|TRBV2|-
CASFPGQGNYEQYF
TGTGCCAGCTTTCCGGGACAGGGAAACTACGAGCAGTACTTC
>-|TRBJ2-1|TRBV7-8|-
CASSLGAYNEQFF
TGTGCCAGCAGCTTGGGAGCCTACAATGAGCAGTTCTTC
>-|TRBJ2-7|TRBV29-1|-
CSVLLEGRYEQYF
TGCAGCGTTCTGCTGGAGGGCCGCTACGAGCAGTACTTC
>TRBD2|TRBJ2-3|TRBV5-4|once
CASSHGTSGSTDTQYF
TGTGCCAGCAGCCACGGGACTAGCGGGAGCACAGATACGCAGTATTTT
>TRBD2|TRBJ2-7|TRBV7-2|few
CASSAAPAGAGEQYF
TGTGCCAGCAGCGCCGCTCCGGCGGGAGCAGGTGAGCAGTACTTC
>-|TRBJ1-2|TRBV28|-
CASSLRRFYGYTF
TGTGCCAGCAGTTTGCGGCGTTTTTATGGCTACACCTTC
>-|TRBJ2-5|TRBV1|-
CTSSQELAGSHGGVETQYF
TGCACCAGCAGCCAAGAACTAGCGGGATCTCACGGAGGGGTAGAGACCCAGTACTTC
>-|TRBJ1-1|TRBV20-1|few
CSWRIGTEAFF
TGCAGTTGGAGGATCGGCACTGAAGCTTTCTTT
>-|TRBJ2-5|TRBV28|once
CASSTQWTGRLQETQYF
TGTGCCAGCAGCACCCAATGGACTGGGAGACTCCAAGAGACCCAGTACTTC
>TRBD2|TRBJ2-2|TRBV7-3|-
CASSSRGGAGANTGELFF
TGTGCCAGCAGCTCCCGGGGCGGGGCGGGAGCGAACACCGGGGAGCTGTTTTTT
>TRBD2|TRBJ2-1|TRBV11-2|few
CASSLRREGPGSYNEQFF
TGTGCCAGCAGCTTACGGCGGGAGGGCCCAGGGTCCTACAATGAGCAGTTCTTC
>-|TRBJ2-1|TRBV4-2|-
CASSQRTAVYNEQFF
TGTGCCAGCAGCCAAAGAACGGCGGTCTACAATGAGCAGTTCTTC
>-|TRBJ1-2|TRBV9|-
CAGPPGELALDGYTF
TGTGCCGGCCCCCCAGGGGAATTAGCCCTTGATGGCTACACCTTC
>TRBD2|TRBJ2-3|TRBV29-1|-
CSVDGIAGRMDTQYF
TGCAGCGTTGATGGGATAGCGGGGAGAATGGATACGCAGTATTTT
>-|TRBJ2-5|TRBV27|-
CASSDWAGIETQYF
TGTGCCAGCAGTGATTGGGCGGGGATAGAGACCCAGTACTTC
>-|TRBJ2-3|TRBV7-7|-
CASSLGSGSTDTQYF
TGTGCTAGCAGCTTAGGGTCGGGAAGCACAGATACGCAGTATTTT
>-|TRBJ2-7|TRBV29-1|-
CSVLGGSSYEQYF
TGCAGTGTCCTCGGAGGGAGCTCCTACGAGCAGTACTTC